The TCR beta chain described here comes from a study of spatial heterogeneity in lung cancer. Broader study findings: Relative to follow-up, resection was when ubiquitous expanded tumor TCRs appeared more in blood.

V lost 4 bases and J lost 6; bases outside the gene matches: 4. This CDR3 contains 14 residues. This clonotype was picked up a small number of times. Its antigen remains unidentified. The time point denotes: sample taken at primary tumor resection. Every TCR cDNA molecule bore a unique molecular identifier. Each CDR3 protein gets one entry after TCRdb re-called the 5' RACE reads with MiXCR. The data hold approximately 40,000 distinct CDR3 sequences, with approximately 5.2% observed a single time. This clonotype originated in a female donor with early-stage non-small cell lung cancer. The source material was PBMCs, sampled at surgery. The chain has TRBV12-3 or TRBV12-4 and TRBJ2-1; 9 nucleotides align to TRBD1. CDR3 sequence (DNA): TGTGCCAGCAGTTCGGACAGGGGCGGCAATGAGCAGTTCTTC. The encoded protein is CASSSDRGGNEQFF.